What follows are 10 T cell receptor beta chains derived from one specimen sequenced in a study of blood T cells in healthy people across ages. Sample-barcoded 5' priming and a J-beta primer mix drove a second PCR of roughly 7 to 11 cycles. TCRdb independently ran MiXCR on the 5' RACE reads; one entry per CDR3 protein. The repertoire has 600,000 to 850,000 distinct CDR3 sequences, about 40% of them found once; the top ten carry around a fifth. Specimen: blood. The receptors shown here come from a woman aged 60-75 years in good health.

Concerning this clonotype itself: A much larger clonotype is one base distant, so this may be a read error. The chain has TRBV11-2 and TRBJ2-3; D may match TRBD1 or TRBD2 (5 bases each). Germline V gene sequence: CDR1 SGHAT, CDR2 FQNNGV. The CDR3 is made up of 15 amino acids. This CDR3 is CASGLGTANTDTQYF. CDR3 bases: TGTGCCAGCGGCTTAGGGACGGCAAACACAGATACGCAGTATTTT. The full variable domain, rest sourced from reference TRBV11-2 and TRBJ2-3, is EAGVAQSPRYKIIEKRQSVAFWCNPISGHATLYWYQQILGQGPKLLIQFQNNGVVDDSQLPKDRFSAERLKGVDSTLKIQPAKLEDSAVYLCASGLGTANTDTQYFGPGTRLTVL.

This chain connects TRBV20-1 to TRBJ2-2; D unresolved. This CDR3 has 15 residues. The germline gives CDR1 DFQATT, CDR2 SNEGSKA (reference sequence). V was pared by 2 bases and J by 2 bases, with 12 bases between. The CDR3 loop is CSARPPDGNTGELFF. CDR3 bases: TGCAGTGCTAGACCCCCGGACGGTAACACCGGGGAGCTGTTTTTT.

This chain links TRBV20-1 with TRBJ2-1, with TRBD2 matching over 7 bases. The CDR3 is made up of 15 amino acids. Losses at the gene ends were 6 bases for V and 0 bases for J; bases not matched to a gene: 8. The V gene's germline CDR1 is DFQATT and CDR2 SNEGSKA (reference sequence). This chain's CDR3 is CSARNLADSYNEQFF. The DNA for the CDR3 is TGCAGTGCCCGAAATCTAGCGGACTCCTACAATGAGCAGTTCTTC.

The chain is built from TRBV3-1 and TRBJ2-4; TRBD1 agrees at 9 bases. Matching the DNA end better, TRBJ2-7 makes the J call doubtful. Germline V lookup: CDR1 LGHDT, CDR2 YNNKEL (reference sequence). The CDR3 totals 14 residues. Here the CDR3 DNA reads TGTGCCAGCACCTCCGGGACAGGGAAACACGAGCAGTACTTC. This sequence encodes CASTSGTGKHEQYF.

This clonotype has only a few counts. CDR3 amino acids: CASSWTGSQGEQFF. Here the CDR3 DNA reads TGCGCCAGCAGCTGGACAGGGTCACAGGGTGAGCAGTTCTTC. The chain joins TRBV5-1 to TRBJ2-1; 8 nucleotides line up with TRBD1. This CDR3 region has 14 residues. Per the germline V gene, CDR1 is SGHRS and CDR2 is YFSETQ. V trimming: 3 bases; J trimming: 9 bases; junction bases outside the gene matches: 8. Together with reference TRBV5-1 and TRBJ2-1, the CDR3 gives the full variable domain: KAGVTQTPRYLIKTRGQQVTLSCSPISGHRSVSWYQQTPGQGLQFLFEYFSETQRNKGNFPGRFSGRQFSNSRSEMNVSTLELGDSALYLCASSWTGSQGEQFFGPGTRLTVL.

This chain links TRBV19 with TRBJ2-1, with TRBD2 matching 8 bases. J lost 3 bases, V lost 7 bases, and 8 bases had no gene match. This CDR3 contains 15 residues. In germline, CDR1 is LNHDA, CDR2 SQIVND (reference sequence). CDR3 sequence reads: CASKIAGPDYNEQFF. The CDR3 DNA sequence: TGTGCCAGTAAAATAGCGGGGCCTGACTACAATGAGCAGTTCTTC. Together with reference TRBV19 and TRBJ2-1, the CDR3 gives the full variable domain: DGGITQSPKYLFRKEGQNVTLSCEQNLNHDAMYWYRQDPGQGLRLIYYSQIVNDFQKGDIAEGYSVSREKKESFPLTVTSAQKNPTAFYLCASKIAGPDYNEQFFGPGTRLTVL.

The chain uses TRBV24-1 and TRBJ2-1; 7 positions match TRBD2. CDR1 and CDR2 (germline): KGHDR, SFDVKD. This CDR3 region has 16 residues. V lost 3 bases to trimming and J lost 6 bases; unmatched junction nucleotides: 10. The CDR3 coding sequence is TGTGCCACCAGTGATCAGACTAGCAATCAAATCAATGAGCAGTTCTTC. It codes for CATSDQTSNQINEQFF.

This chain connects TRBV9 to TRBJ2-7, with D possibly being TRBD2 (6 bases). V lost 0 bases, J lost 2 bases, and 18 bases lay in between. Germline V gives CDR1 SGDLS, CDR2 YYNGEE. The CDR3 contains 17 residues. The CDR3 DNA is TGTGCCAGCAGCGTAGGGTCAGCTCAGCGGGCTACCTACGAGCAGTACTTC. It translates to CASSVGSAQRATYEQYF.

With respect to this clonotype: A much larger clone is a single base away; this may be a read error. The chain joins TRBV7-2 to TRBJ2-3; TRBD2 is a possible D gene (7 bases). CDR1 SGHTA and CDR2 FQGNSA come from the germline V gene. V lost 6 bases and J lost 5, with 21 bases in between. The CDR3 sequence is 16 residues long. CDR3 loop: CASRPFPGGSIDTQYF. The CDR3 DNA reads TGTGCCAGCAGGCCCTTCCCGGGGGGCAGTATAGATACGCAGTATTTT.

This clonotype was seen more than once but under ten times. The rearrangement links TRBV3-1 to TRBJ2-5; D unresolved. Trimming shortened V by 5 bases and J by 1 base, and 11 bases separated the two germline ends. The CDR3 is made up of 14 amino acids. Germline V gives CDR1 LGHDT, CDR2 YNNKEL (reference sequence). The CDR3 loop is CASSTPTIQETQYF. The CDR3 region has the DNA TGTGCCAGCAGCACCCCGACAATCCAAGAGACCCAGTACTTC.